What follows are 28 T cell receptor beta chains derived from one specimen sequenced in a study of blood T cell repertoires in COVID-19. The table came from immunoSEQ multiplex PCR; TCRdb's copy has only in-frame clones and leaves some out. The table records 500,000 to 600,000 clones, roughly nine tenths of them present only once. Sequences were obtained from peripheral blood. The receptors shown here come from a woman between 45 and 60 years old with COVID-19, enrolled during active disease.

The V gene is TRBV19, the J gene TRBJ2-3, with D possibly TRBD2 on 7 matching bases. Trimming left V 9 bases short and J 4 bases short, with 14 bases between. There are 13 residues in the CDR3. CDR1 LNHDA and CDR2 SQIVND come from the germline V gene (reference sequence). CDR3 protein: CASGGPGADTQYF. The CDR3 DNA follows: TGTGCCAGCGGGGGGCCCGGGGCAGATACGCAGTATTTT.

The chain carries TRBV5-4 and TRBJ2-7; 10 bases align to TRBD1. Trimming removed 3 bases from V and 6 bases from J; junction bases left unmatched: 9. Germline CDR1 reads SGHNT; CDR2 reads YYREEE (reference sequence). The CDR3 is 15 residues long. The CDR3 sequence: CASSSWTGGSSEQYF. For the CDR3, the DNA is TGTGCCAGCAGCTCTTGGACAGGGGGGAGTTCCGAGCAGTACTTC.

V is TRBV5-4 and J is TRBJ2-1, with 10 bases lining up with TRBD2. With V trimmed by 4 bases and J by 7 bases, 5 bases remained unmatched. The V gene's germline CDR1 is SGHNT and CDR2 YYREEE (reference sequence). The CDR3 spans 14 residues. CDR3 region: CASSQLAGRNEQFF. The CDR3 DNA follows: TGTGCCAGCAGCCAACTAGCGGGGAGGAATGAGCAGTTCTTC.

The chain uses TRBV4-1 and TRBJ1-4, with TRBD1 matching 7 bases. The CDR3 is 18 amino acids. J lost 8 bases, V lost 0 bases, and 15 bases had no gene match. Germline V gene data show CDR1 as MGHRA and CDR2 as YSYEKL. The CDR3 here is CASSQDQSPRRGREKLFF. In DNA form, the CDR3 reads TGCGCCAGCAGCCAAGATCAATCCCCCCGGAGGGGGCGGGAAAAACTGTTTTTT.

DNA for the CDR3: TGTGCCAGCAGAATAACGGGACAGGGGGCGAGGAATTCACCCCTCCACTTT. Protein sequence: CASRITGQGARNSPLHF. The genes are TRBV2 and TRBJ1-6, with 12 nucleotides matching TRBD1. This CDR3 is built from 17 residues. In germline, CDR1 is SNHLY, CDR2 FYNNEI. The junction had 10 bases not matched to a gene; V was cut back by 6 bases and J by 7 bases.

V is TRBV24-1 and J is TRBJ2-7, with 10 nucleotides matching TRBD1. CDR1 and CDR2 (germline): KGHDR, SFDVKD. Trimming removed 7 bases from V and 6 bases from J; junction bases left unmatched: 11. This CDR3 has 15 amino acids. The CDR3 is CATSHRDRGYSEQYF. CDR3 in DNA: TGTGCCACCAGCCACCGGGACAGGGGATACTCCGAGCAGTACTTC.

This chain links TRBV6-1 with TRBJ2-1, with 8 bases identical to TRBD1. The CDR3 is 14 amino acids. The V gene end was trimmed by 1 base and the J gene end by 15 bases; junction bases not matched to a gene: 11. Per germline, CDR1 MNHNS and CDR2 SASEGT. The DNA for the CDR3 is TGTGCCAGCAGTGAAGGGCCCCGACAGGGGAGATTGTTCTTC. It specifies CASSEGPRQGRLFF.

V is TRBV3-1 (or the pseudogene TRBV3-2) and J is TRBJ2-3; 9 bases fit TRBD2. V was pared by 6 bases and J by 0 bases, with 4 bases of the junction left unmatched. The CDR3 totals 15 residues. Germline CDR1 and CDR2: LGHDT and YNNKEL (reference sequence). In nucleotides, the CDR3 is TGTGCCAGCAGGGTAAGCGGGGGGAGCACAGATACGCAGTATTTT. The encoded protein is CASRVSGGSTDTQYF.

The chain joins TRBV19 to TRBJ2-7, with D possibly TRBD2 on 5 matching bases. Germline-derived CDR1 and CDR2 are LNHDA and SQIVND (reference sequence). The CDR3 has 15 amino acids. V was cut by 3 bases and J by 0 bases, with 12 bases left in between. CDR3 sequence reads: CASSIKRSSSYEQYF. The CDR3 nucleotides are TGTGCCAGTAGTATCAAGCGGTCGAGCTCCTACGAGCAGTACTTC.

The chain has TRBV5-6 and TRBJ1-3; D unresolved. This CDR3 comprises 16 residues. Germline CDR1 and CDR2: SGHDT and YYEEEE. V lost 6 bases and J 0 bases, leaving 16 bases between the germline ends. CDR3 loop: CASNLHGLTSGNTIYF. The CDR3 DNA follows: TGTGCCAGCAACCTTCACGGTCTCACCTCTGGAAACACCATATATTTT.

The sample holds one count of this clone. This sequence joins TRBV19 and TRBJ1-5; TRBD1 agrees at 8 bases. Germline trimming cut 6 bases from V and 9 bases from J; bases unmatched to any gene: 4. This CDR3 contains 12 residues. From germline, CDR1 is LNHDA and CDR2 SQIVND (reference sequence). The CDR3 reads CASRQGDRPQHF. As DNA, the CDR3 is TGTGCCAGTAGACAGGGGGATCGGCCCCAGCATTTT.

The rearrangement uses TRBV27 and TRBJ2-4; 9 bases match TRBD2. CDR1 MNHEY and CDR2 SMNVEV come from the germline V gene (reference sequence). Trimming cost V 6 bases and J 0 bases; bases outside gene matches: 6. The length of the CDR3 is 16 residues. The CDR3 nucleotides read TGTGCCAGCAGGGGGCTAGCGGGGCTAGCCAAAAACATTCAGTACTTC. Protein sequence: CASRGLAGLAKNIQYF.

This chain uses TRBV11-2 with TRBJ2-5; D gene ambiguous. Looked up from germline, CDR1 is SGHAT and CDR2 is FQNNGV. CDR3 length: 12 amino acids. Trimming cost V 5 bases and J 5 bases, with 9 bases left between them. CDR3 residues: CASSPERETQYF. The CDR3 nucleotides are TGTGCCAGCAGCCCAGAGAGGGAGACCCAGTACTTC. The entire variable domain, with the rest obtained from reference TRBV11-2 and TRBJ2-5, is as follows: EAGVAQSPRYKIIEKRQSVAFWCNPISGHATLYWYQQILGQGPKLLIQFQNNGVVDDSQLPKDRFSAERLKGVDSTLKIQPAKLEDSAVYLCASSPERETQYFGPGTRLLVL.

The J gene is TRBJ2-1, the V gene TRBV20-1; 8 nucleotides match TRBD2. V lost 3 bases to trimming and J lost 7 bases; unmatched junction nucleotides: 8. The germline V gene has CDR1 DFQATT and CDR2 SNEGSKA (reference sequence). The CDR3 is made up of 14 amino acids. In DNA, the CDR3 is TGCAGTGCTAGTGATCCGGGGGGGAGTAATGAGCAGTTCTTC. The encoded protein is CSASDPGGSNEQFF.

CDR3 in DNA: TGTGCCAGCAGTGTGGAGGGGACGAGTGGCTACACCTTC. Its protein product is CASSVEGTSGYTF. The genes are TRBV2 and TRBJ1-2; maybe TRBD1 (5 bases). CDR3 length: 13 residues. V lost 4 bases and J lost 7, with 13 bases in between. Germline assignment: CDR1 SNHLY and CDR2 FYNNEI.

This chain links TRBV18 with TRBJ2-7, with TRBD1 identical over 11 bases. CDR1 KGHSH and CDR2 LQKENI come from the germline V gene. With V trimmed by 6 bases and J by 0 bases, 10 bases remained unmatched. The CDR3 length is 17 residues. Here the CDR3 DNA reads TGTGCCAGCTCCTCCCCGATCGGGACAGGGGGCTCCTACGAGCAGTACTTC. Residues: CASSSPIGTGGSYEQYF.

The chain couples TRBV2 to TRBJ1-1; 7 nucleotides agree with TRBD1. The CDR3 contains 13 residues. The V and J ends lost 9 bases and 5 bases, in that order; junction bases with no gene match: 9. Germline V gives CDR1 SNHLY, CDR2 FYNNEI. The CDR3: CASAFGGQTEAFF. CDR3 nucleotide sequence: TGTGCCAGTGCGTTCGGGGGACAGACTGAAGCTTTCTTT. Based on the CDR3 plus reference TRBV2 and TRBJ1-1, the full variable domain is EPEVTQTPSHQVTQMGQEVILRCVPISNHLYFYWYRQILGQKVEFLVSFYNNEISEKSEIFDDQFSVERPDGSNFTLKIRSTKLEDSAMYFCASAFGGQTEAFFGQGTRLTVV.

The chain combines TRBV30 with TRBJ2-1; possibly TRBD1 for D (6 bases). V lost 0 bases and J lost 6, with 12 bases in between. CDR1 is GTSNPN and CDR2 is SVGIG in the germline V gene (reference sequence). The CDR3 totals 14 residues. The CDR3 DNA follows: TGTGCCTGGAGTGTAGCAGGGGTGGGCAATGAGCAGTTCTTC. It codes for CAWSVAGVGNEQFF.

The chain joins TRBV30 to TRBJ1-1; 8 nucleotides align to TRBD1. Germline CDR1 GTSNPN, CDR2 SVGIG (reference sequence). This CDR3 is built from 11 residues. V was pared by 6 bases and J by 5 bases, with 2 bases of the junction left unmatched. Here the CDR3 reads CACNRGTEAFF. CDR3 coding DNA: TGTGCCTGCAACAGGGGGACTGAAGCTTTCTTT. Combining the CDR3 with reference TRBV30 and TRBJ1-1 gives the whole variable domain SQTIHQWPATLVQPVGSPLSLECTVEGTSNPNLYWYRQAAGRGLQLLFYSVGIGQISSEVPQNLSASRPQDRQFILSSKKLLLSDSGFYLCACNRGTEAFFGQGTRLTVV.

J is TRBJ2-7 and V is TRBV30; TRBD1 aligns across 7 bases. The CDR3 is 13 amino acids. V trimming: 3 bases; J trimming: 3 bases; junction bases outside the gene matches: 5. Germline CDR1 and CDR2: GTSNPN and SVGIG (reference sequence). The CDR3, as DNA: TGTGCCTGGAGGACAGGGACGCTCTACGAGCAGTACTTC. Translation gives CAWRTGTLYEQYF.

The rearrangement uses TRBV19 and TRBJ2-7; a possible D gene is TRBD1 (5 bases). The CDR3 is 15 amino acids. V lost 3 bases and J 0 bases, leaving 12 bases between the germline ends. Germline CDR1 reads LNHDA; CDR2 reads SQIVND (reference sequence). CDR3 in amino acids: CASSIRGRSSYEQYF. As DNA, the CDR3 is TGTGCCAGTAGTATTAGGGGCAGGTCCTCCTACGAGCAGTACTTC.

V and J are TRBV19 and TRBJ1-5; 10 bases align to TRBD1. The CDR3 has 16 residues. In germline, CDR1 is LNHDA, CDR2 SQIVND (reference sequence). V dropped 7 bases and J dropped 3; count of bases not matched to a gene: 9. The CDR3 DNA is TGTGCCAGTATGGAGAGGGGACAGGGGTTCAATCAGCCCCAGCATTTT. Amino acids: CASMERGQGFNQPQHF.

This chain uses TRBV14 with TRBJ2-2; maybe TRBD2 (5 bases). V dropped 3 bases and J dropped 3 bases, with 8 bases sitting between them. Germline-derived CDR1 and CDR2 are SGHDN and FVKESK. CDR3 length: 14 residues. This CDR3 is CASSQRVDTGELFF. DNA for the CDR3: TGTGCCAGCAGCCAGAGGGTGGACACCGGGGAGCTGTTTTTT.

This chain joins TRBV2 and TRBJ1-2; the D gene is possibly TRBD1 (5 bases). The germline gives CDR1 SNHLY, CDR2 FYNNEI. The CDR3 has 14 amino acids. The V end lost 0 bases, the J end lost 8 bases, and 13 bases lay between the germline ends. CDR3 in amino acids: CASSEASRGGGYTF. Here the CDR3 DNA reads TGTGCCAGCAGTGAAGCGTCGCGGGGCGGGGGCTACACCTTC. The full variable domain, in which reference TRBV2 and TRBJ1-2 provide the parts outside the CDR3, is EPEVTQTPSHQVTQMGQEVILRCVPISNHLYFYWYRQILGQKVEFLVSFYNNEISEKSEIFDDQFSVERPDGSNFTLKIRSTKLEDSAMYFCASSEASRGGGYTFGSGTRLTVV.

This clone was seen once. CDR3 in amino acids: CASSLVGGEETQYF. The CDR3 DNA is TGTGCCAGCAGCTTAGTGGGGGGGGAAGAGACCCAGTACTTC. The chain is built from TRBV7-9 and TRBJ2-5, with 7 bases fitting TRBD2. The CDR3 consists of 14 residues. In germline, CDR1 is SEHNR, CDR2 FQNEAQ (reference sequence). J was trimmed by 3 bases and V by 1 base; bases with no gene match: 2.

This clone was found once. The sample has other DNA sequences that encode this CDR3 too. The chain joins TRBV29-1 to TRBJ1-2; 7 nucleotides line up with TRBD1. CDR3 size: 13 residues. The germline V gene encodes CDR1 SQVTM and CDR2 ANQGSEA. With V trimmed by 4 bases and J by 3 bases, 5 bases remained unmatched. Here the CDR3 reads CSVGQGLDYGYTF. The CDR3, as DNA: TGCAGCGTTGGACAGGGCTTAGACTATGGCTACACCTTC.

The chain couples TRBV19 to TRBJ1-4; 10 bases are a match to TRBD1. V was clipped by 5 bases and J by 8 bases; unmatched bases: 8. The CDR3 spans 15 residues. The germline CDR1 and CDR2 sequences are LNHDA and SQIVND (reference sequence). In DNA, the CDR3 is TGTGCCAGTAGTGCGTGGACAGGGGGAGAAGAAAAACTGTTTTTT. Protein sequence: CASSAWTGGEEKLFF.

This clone was detected only once. Other DNA sequences in the sample encode the same CDR3. The rearrangement links TRBV2 to TRBJ2-3, with TRBD2 matching over 10 bases. Germline V gene sequence: CDR1 SNHLY, CDR2 FYNNEI. The CDR3 covers 15 residues. The V segment lost 6 bases and the J segment 0 bases; nucleotides outside the gene matches: 3. The CDR3 nucleotides are TGTGCCAGCAGAGTACTAGCGGGGAGCACAGATACGCAGTATTTT. This sequence encodes CASRVLAGSTDTQYF.